The 9 T cell receptor beta chains in this list originate from one sample, sequenced in a study of persistence of HIV-infected CD4 T cells. For these receptors, no antigen is known. The stimulus was an HIV-1 Gag 15-mer peptide pool, about 1 ug/peptide/mL. Memory cells lacking CD40L and CD69 with high CD45RO were sorted. The immunoSEQ assay was version 4, run in survey mode. Using immunoSEQ multiplex PCR, the repertoire was profiled, and TCRdb retains in-frame clones only, with some absent. The data contain about 43,000 clones, more than 75% of them singletons. This material consisted of CD4+ T cells sorted from PBMCs after roughly 18-hour stimulation, taken from a patient who received antiretroviral therapy. These receptors were collected from an adult man with HIV who was CMV-seropositive.

This chain joins TRBV4-2 and TRBJ2-1, with D perhaps matching TRBD1 (6 bases). V was shortened by 0 bases and J by 7 bases, with 13 bases between the two germline ends. This CDR3 is built from 15 residues. Looked up from germline, CDR1 is LGHNA and CDR2 is YNFKEQ. DNA for the CDR3: TGTGCCAGCAGCCAAGATAGTAACAGGGTTAATGAGCAGTTCTTC. This gives the protein CASSQDSNRVNEQFF.

This chain links TRBV19 with TRBJ1-2; no clear D gene. Germline-derived CDR1 and CDR2 are LNHDA and SQIVND (reference sequence). The CDR3 runs 12 residues. Deletions cut 0 bases from V and 7 bases from J, with 6 bases between. The CDR3 protein is CASSIDRGGYTF. The CDR3 bases are TGTGCCAGTAGTATAGATCGAGGTGGCTACACCTTC.

This rearrangement joins TRBV10-2 to TRBJ2-5, with TRBD1 identical over 10 bases. The CDR3 consists of 13 residues. CDR1 and CDR2 from the germline V gene are WSHSY and SAAADI. V lost 4 bases and J lost 5; bases outside the gene matches: 1. DNA for the CDR3: TGCGCCAGCAGTGGGACAGGGGGGGAGACCCAGTACTTC. Protein: CASSGTGGETQYF.

In this sample, this clone turned up a few times. The rearrangement joins TRBV6-5 to TRBJ2-3; no clear D gene. From germline, CDR1 is MNHEY and CDR2 SVGAGI. The CDR3 contains 12 residues. Trimming removed 7 bases from V and 8 bases from J, with 13 bases in between. The CDR3 sequence: CASKTPSGTQYF. The CDR3 nucleotides read TGTGCCAGCAAGACCCCCTCCGGTACGCAGTATTTT.

This clone was seen a few times. This chain connects TRBV10-3 to TRBJ1-4; D uncertain. The CDR3 totals 15 residues. Trimming left V 6 bases short and J 10 bases short, with 21 bases between. Germline loops: CDR1 ENHRY, CDR2 SYGVKD. CDR3 nucleotides: TGTGCCATCAGCCAGACCGCGCAGGCTTATGGAAAACTGTTTTTT. This translates into CAISQTAQAYGKLFF.

DNA for the CDR3: TGTGCCAGCAGCCAAGAGTCTATACGGAATGAGCAGTTCTTC. Translating gives CASSQESIRNEQFF. The chain recombines TRBV3-1 (or the pseudogene TRBV3-2) with TRBJ2-1; D gene uncertain. The germline V and J ends were trimmed by 0 bases and 7 bases, with 10 bases remaining between them. Germline CDR1 is LGHDT and CDR2 is YNNKEL (reference sequence). The CDR3 has 14 residues.

This clone has only a few counts. This chain links TRBV19 with TRBJ1-2; D gene ambiguous. V shed 4 bases and J shed 5 bases, with 14 bases lying between them. CDR3 length: 14 residues. CDR1 LNHDA and CDR2 SQIVND come from the germline V gene (reference sequence). CDR3 residues: CASSNFAALYGYTF. Written as DNA, the CDR3 is TGTGCCAGTAGTAATTTCGCGGCACTATATGGCTACACCTTC.

This chain joins TRBV3-1 (or the pseudogene TRBV3-2) and TRBJ2-7, with D perhaps being TRBD1 or TRBD2 (6 bases each). Trimming removed 4 bases at V and 4 bases at J, with 20 bases between. CDR3 length equals 16 residues. Per germline, CDR1 LGHDT and CDR2 YNNKEL (reference sequence). The CDR3, as DNA: TGTGCCAGCAGCCTAAACCCACAGGGAGGTGGGTACGAGCAGTACTTC. Translating it yields CASSLNPQGGGYEQYF.

This clone was found a few times. The chain joins TRBV11-3 to TRBJ1-1; 9 positions match TRBD1. Losses at the gene ends were 1 base for V and 6 bases for J; bases not matched to a gene: 6. The length of the CDR3 is 15 residues. Germline V CDR1 and CDR2: SGHNT, YENEEA. The CDR3 loop is CASSLGTGAVAEAFF. CDR3 DNA: TGTGCCAGCAGCTTAGGGACAGGGGCGGTAGCTGAAGCTTTCTTT.